These 9 T cell receptor beta chains were sequenced from one sample in a study of T cells after posttransplantation cyclophosphamide. Busulfan-fludarabine conditioning, marrow transplant, and cyclophosphamide on days +3 and +4 were administered. Assay used: immunoSEQ multiplex PCR; TCRdb lists only in-frame clones, some missing. Among about 10,000 clones listed, 80% to 85% were seen once. Source: PBMCs, taken about 1,900 days after a stem cell transplant with posttransplant cyclophosphamide. The receptor set was obtained from a female patient between 40 and 50 years old who received an allogeneic stem cell transplant from a related donor, was CMV-positive, and had no GVHD. Some T cells may arise from the graft donor.

The CDR3: CASSLALGGGLSTDTQYF. CDR3 coding DNA: TGCGCCAGCAGCTTGGCCCTAGGAGGGGGCCTTAGCACAGATACGCAGTATTTT. The chain uses TRBV5-1 and TRBJ2-3, with D tentatively TRBD1 (7 bases). The CDR3 is 18 residues long. Trimming took off 0 bases at V and 0 bases at J, with 17 bases between the two ends. Germline V lookup: CDR1 SGHRS, CDR2 YFSETQ.

This clone was seen just once. The genes are TRBV2 and TRBJ2-3; tentatively, D is TRBD2 (7 bases). V lost 7 bases, J lost 2 bases, and 13 bases lay in between. Germline loops: CDR1 SNHLY, CDR2 FYNNEI. The CDR3 totals 14 residues. The CDR3 protein is CASTGAGATDTQYF. The CDR3 DNA sequence: TGTGCCAGCACTGGGGCGGGGGCCACAGATACGCAGTATTTT.

V and J are TRBV28 and TRBJ1-5, with TRBD1 identical over 7 bases. Per germline, CDR1 MDHEN and CDR2 SYDVKM. V shed 6 bases, J shed 6 bases, and the junction held 8 bases outside the gene matches. This CDR3 region has 14 residues. CDR3 in DNA: TGTGCCAGCAGCAACAGGGGTGAGGCTCAGCCCCAGCATTTT. Protein: CASSNRGEAQPQHF.

The chain links TRBV27 to TRBJ1-1; 8 nucleotides align to TRBD1. V trimming: 8 bases; J trimming: 7 bases; junction bases outside the gene matches: 9. CDR1 is MNHEY, CDR2 SMNVEV, per germline (reference sequence). The CDR3 length is 13 residues. CDR3 amino acids: CASRVRGHSEAFF. The CDR3 DNA sequence: TGTGCCAGCCGCGTCAGGGGGCATAGTGAAGCTTTCTTT.

This rearrangement joins TRBV19 to TRBJ1-6; 9 bases are a match to TRBD1. The V segment lost 10 bases and the J segment 9 bases; nucleotides outside the gene matches: 7. This CDR3 comprises 13 residues. Germline assignment: CDR1 LNHDA and CDR2 SQIVND (reference sequence). The CDR3 here is CATRDRESSPLHF. Written as DNA, the CDR3 is TGTGCCACCCGGGACAGGGAGTCTTCACCCCTCCACTTT.

This clone occurred a few times. The chain employs TRBV5-1 and TRBJ2-2; TRBD1 agrees at 9 bases. There are 14 residues in the CDR3. The germline V gene has CDR1 SGHRS and CDR2 YFSETQ. V lost 4 bases, J lost 10 bases, and 8 bases stayed unmatched. The CDR3 DNA sequence: TGCGCCAGCAGCGTGGGACAGGGTAAGACGGAGCTGTTTTTT. Protein sequence: CASSVGQGKTELFF. Variable domain in full (rest from reference TRBV5-1 and TRBJ2-2): KAGVTQTPRYLIKTRGQQVTLSCSPISGHRSVSWYQQTPGQGLQFLFEYFSETQRNKGNFPGRFSGRQFSNSRSEMNVSTLELGDSALYLCASSVGQGKTELFFGEGSRLTVL.

V gene TRBV6-1 combines with J gene TRBJ1-4; possibly TRBD1 for D (5 bases). Germline-derived CDR1 and CDR2 are MNHNS and SASEGT. V was pared by 5 bases and J by 0 bases, with 10 bases between. The length of the CDR3 is 15 residues. The chain's CDR3 is CASSLQGTTNEKLFF. The CDR3 nucleotides are TGTGCCAGCAGTCTTCAGGGCACAACTAATGAAAAACTGTTTTTT.

The chain links TRBV27 to TRBJ1-2; 8 bases agree with TRBD1. Germline loops: CDR1 MNHEY, CDR2 SMNVEV (reference sequence). The CDR3 covers 15 residues. Losses at the gene ends were 5 bases for V and 3 bases for J; bases not matched to a gene: 8. The CDR3 here is CASSKGQASYYGYTF. CDR3 bases: TGTGCCAGCAGTAAGGGACAGGCTTCGTACTATGGCTACACCTTC.

The V call is TRBV19, the J call TRBJ1-5, with TRBD1 identical over 7 bases. Germline loops: CDR1 LNHDA, CDR2 SQIVND (reference sequence). The CDR3 length is 13 residues. Trimming removed 8 bases from V and 4 bases from J; junction bases left unmatched: 5. CDR3 in amino acids: CASADRKNQPQHF. The CDR3, as DNA: TGTGCCAGTGCGGACAGGAAGAATCAGCCCCAGCATTTT. Supplemented by reference TRBV19 and TRBJ1-5, the full variable domain reads DGGITQSPKYLFRKEGQNVTLSCEQNLNHDAMYWYRQDPGQGLRLIYYSQIVNDFQKGDIAEGYSVSREKKESFPLTVTSAQKNPTAFYLCASADRKNQPQHFGDGTRLSIL.